This T cell receptor beta chain comes out of a study of T-cell reconstitution after alpha-beta-depleted transplantation in children (dated by TCRdb to 2016 to 2018). For the wider study: Using TCR repertoire profiling, the study quantitatively followed how T-cell immune reconstitution unfolded in children after TCRalphabeta/CD19-depleted allogeneic hematopoietic cell transplantation. Overall study outcomes, separate from this receptor: Hyperexpanded clone frequencies declined over subsequent months; after one year, T-cell counts and TCRbeta diversity were mostly attributed to newly produced T cells. In some patients, high TCRbeta diversity at day 60 was attributed to recipient T cells and intrathymic progenitors that had survived conditioning. Apparently early alphabetaT-cell count recovery about two months after transplant reportedly relied on only several hundred rapidly expanded clones derived from non-depleted graft cells.

This clonotype was observed at least ten times. No antigen is known for it. Nothing much larger sits one base from this clone, and base qualities are not available. V loses 4 bases, J loses 0 bases, and the germline ends lie 8 bases apart. The CDR3 measures 13 amino acids from cysteine to phenylalanine. The DNA shown is the 39-base CDR3, in frame from base 1. In the germline V gene, CDR1 corresponds to SQVTM and CDR2 to ANQGSEA. The treatment or condition tag for this specimen amounts to: allogeneic hematopoietic cell transplantation with graft depleted of TCRalphabeta T cells and CD19 B cells. The transplant recipients were children given TCRalphabeta/CD19-depleted allogeneic hematopoietic cell grafts. To prepare the library, PCR was applied. Sequenced on an Illumina HiSeq 2500. Molecular barcoding was employed in the preparation of TCR libraries, with unique molecular identifiers being used to normalize TCRbeta repertoire quantification. Clones were called with MiXCR by TCRdb after fastp trimmed the public reads at Q25, and only in-frame beta chains were retained. Every entry covers one CDR3 protein and lists the most common genes and DNA from its rows. Present in this sample are nearly 200,000 distinct CDR3 sequences, about 6% of which were seen just once. In total, the top ten clones hold 4.5% to 5.5% of the sample.

The receptor was derived from a girl under three years old with combined immunodeficiency, due to receive a stem cell transplant. The sequencing used PBMCs, collected before TCRalphabeta/CD19-depleted stem cell transplant. The chain is made from TRBV29-1 and TRBJ2-3; perhaps TRBD2 is the D gene, with 5 bases matching. The DNA reads as follows: TGCAGCGTTGTGCTAGCCAGCACAGATACGCAGTATTTT. It is translated as CSVVLASTDTQYF.